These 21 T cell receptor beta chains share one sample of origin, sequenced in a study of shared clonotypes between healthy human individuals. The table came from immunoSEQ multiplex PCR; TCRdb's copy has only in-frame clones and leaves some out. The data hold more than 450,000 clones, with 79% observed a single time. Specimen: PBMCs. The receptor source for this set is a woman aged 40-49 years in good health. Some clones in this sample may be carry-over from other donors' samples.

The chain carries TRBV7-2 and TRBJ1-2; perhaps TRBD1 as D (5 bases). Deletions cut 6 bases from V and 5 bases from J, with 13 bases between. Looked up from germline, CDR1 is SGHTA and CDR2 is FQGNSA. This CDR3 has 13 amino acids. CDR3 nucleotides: TGTGCCAGCAGTCGGGCAGGGCGGTATGGCTACACCTTC. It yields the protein CASSRAGRYGYTF.

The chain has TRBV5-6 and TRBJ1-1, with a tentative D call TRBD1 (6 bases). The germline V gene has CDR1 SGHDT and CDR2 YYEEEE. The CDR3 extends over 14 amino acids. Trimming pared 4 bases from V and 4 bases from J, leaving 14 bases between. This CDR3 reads CASSPNLGATEAFF. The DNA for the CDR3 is TGTGCCAGCAGCCCCAATCTGGGGGCCACTGAAGCTTTCTTT.

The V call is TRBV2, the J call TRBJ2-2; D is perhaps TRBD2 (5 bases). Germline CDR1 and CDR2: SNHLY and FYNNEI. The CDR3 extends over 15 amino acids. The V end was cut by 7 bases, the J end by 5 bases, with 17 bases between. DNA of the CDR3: TGTGCCAGCACTGGACCTCAACGGAGGACCGGGGAGCTGTTTTTT. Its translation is CASTGPQRRTGELFF.

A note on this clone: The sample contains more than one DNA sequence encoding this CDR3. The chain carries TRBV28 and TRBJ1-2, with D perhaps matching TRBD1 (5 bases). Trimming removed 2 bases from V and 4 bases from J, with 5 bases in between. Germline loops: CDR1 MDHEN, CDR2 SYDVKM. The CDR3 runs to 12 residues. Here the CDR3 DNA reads TGTGCCAGCAGTTTAGGGGGCTATGGCTACACCTTC. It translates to CASSLGGYGYTF.

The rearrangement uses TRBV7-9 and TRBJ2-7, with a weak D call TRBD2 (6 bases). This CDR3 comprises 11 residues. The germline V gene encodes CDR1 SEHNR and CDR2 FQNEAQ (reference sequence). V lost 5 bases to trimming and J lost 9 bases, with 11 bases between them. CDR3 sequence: CASSPRGGQYF. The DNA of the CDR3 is TGTGCCAGCAGCCCGCGGGGTGGGCAGTACTTC.

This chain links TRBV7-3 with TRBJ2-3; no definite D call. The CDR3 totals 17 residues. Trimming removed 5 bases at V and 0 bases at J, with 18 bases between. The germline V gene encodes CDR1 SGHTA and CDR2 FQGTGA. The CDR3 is CASSRDSTKHSTDTQYF. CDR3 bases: TGTGCCAGCAGCCGCGACTCGACAAAGCACAGCACAGATACGCAGTATTTT. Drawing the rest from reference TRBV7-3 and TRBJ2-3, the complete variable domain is GAGVSQTPSNKVTEKGKYVELRCDPISGHTALYWYRQSLGQGPEFLIYFQGTGAADDSGLPNDRFFAVRPEGSVSTLKIQRTERGDSAVYLCASSRDSTKHSTDTQYFGPGTRLTVL.

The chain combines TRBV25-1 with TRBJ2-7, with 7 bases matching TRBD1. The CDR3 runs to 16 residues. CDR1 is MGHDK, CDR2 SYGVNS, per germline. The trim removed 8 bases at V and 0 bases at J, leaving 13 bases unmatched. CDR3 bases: TGTGCCAGCGCAAAACCCGGGACAGCAGACTCCTACGAGCAGTACTTC. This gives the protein CASAKPGTADSYEQYF.

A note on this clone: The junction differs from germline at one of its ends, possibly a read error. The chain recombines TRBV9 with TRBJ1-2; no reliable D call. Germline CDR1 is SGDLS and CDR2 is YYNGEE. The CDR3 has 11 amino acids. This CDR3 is CASSAGYAYTF. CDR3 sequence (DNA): TGTGCCAGCAGCGCCGGATATGCCTACACCTTC.

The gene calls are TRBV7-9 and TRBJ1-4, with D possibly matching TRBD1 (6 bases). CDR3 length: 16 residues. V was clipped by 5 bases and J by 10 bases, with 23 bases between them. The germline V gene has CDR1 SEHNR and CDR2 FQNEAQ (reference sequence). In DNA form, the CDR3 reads TGTGCCAGCAGCCCTGACAGGTTTTACACTCGGGGAAAACTGTTTTTT. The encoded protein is CASSPDRFYTRGKLFF.

Here the CDR3 reads CASSATSGSYNEQFF. The CDR3 region has the DNA TGTGCCAGCAGTGCGACTAGCGGGAGCTACAATGAGCAGTTCTTC. V and J are TRBV6-4 and TRBJ2-1; 12 positions match TRBD2. The germline CDR1 and CDR2 sequences are MRHNA and SNTAGT. CDR3 length: 15 residues. J gave up 3 bases and V 4 bases, and 1 base lay outside the gene matches.

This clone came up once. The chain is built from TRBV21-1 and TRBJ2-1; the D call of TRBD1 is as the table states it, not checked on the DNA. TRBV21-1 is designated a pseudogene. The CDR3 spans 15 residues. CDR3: CASSKVRGRRNEQFF. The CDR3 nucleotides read TGTGCCAGCAGCAAAGTGAGGGGGCGCAGGAATGAGCAGTTCTTC.

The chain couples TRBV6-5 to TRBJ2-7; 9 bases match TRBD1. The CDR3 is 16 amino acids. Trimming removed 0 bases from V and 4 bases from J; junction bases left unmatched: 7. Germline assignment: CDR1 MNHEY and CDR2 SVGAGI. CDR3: CASSYSGTGRNYEQYF. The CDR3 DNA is TGTGCCAGCAGTTACTCCGGGACAGGGAGGAATTACGAGCAGTACTTC.

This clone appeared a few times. The CDR3 spells CASSPGEGSDTGELFF. CDR3 nucleotide sequence: TGTGCCAGCAGTCCAGGGGAAGGATCCGACACCGGGGAGCTGTTTTTT. V usage is TRBV6-4 and J usage is TRBJ2-2, with D maybe TRBD1 (6 bases). Germline CDR1 MRHNA, CDR2 SNTAGT. The CDR3 is 16 amino acids. Trimming cost V 5 bases and J 3 bases, with 16 bases left between them.

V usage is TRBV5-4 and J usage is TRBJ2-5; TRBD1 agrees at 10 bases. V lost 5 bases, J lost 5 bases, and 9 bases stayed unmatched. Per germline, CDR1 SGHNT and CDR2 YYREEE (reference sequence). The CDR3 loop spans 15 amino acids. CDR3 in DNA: TGTGCCAGCAGAGCTGACAGGGGGCGCTTGGAGACCCAGTACTTC. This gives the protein CASRADRGRLETQYF.

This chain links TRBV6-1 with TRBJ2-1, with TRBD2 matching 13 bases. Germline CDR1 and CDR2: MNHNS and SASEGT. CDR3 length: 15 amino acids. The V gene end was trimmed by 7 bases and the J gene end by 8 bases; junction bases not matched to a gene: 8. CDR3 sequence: CASTGLAGVEDEQFF. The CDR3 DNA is TGTGCCAGCACAGGACTAGCGGGAGTCGAGGATGAGCAGTTCTTC.

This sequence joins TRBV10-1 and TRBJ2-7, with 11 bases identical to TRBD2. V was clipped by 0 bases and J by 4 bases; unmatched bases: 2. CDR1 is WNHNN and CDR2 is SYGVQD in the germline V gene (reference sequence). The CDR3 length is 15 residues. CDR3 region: CASSESASGRYEQYF. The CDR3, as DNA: TGCGCCAGCAGTGAGTCAGCTAGCGGGAGGTACGAGCAGTACTTC.

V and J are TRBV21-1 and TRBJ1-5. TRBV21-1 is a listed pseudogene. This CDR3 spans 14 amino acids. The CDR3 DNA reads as TGTGCCAGCAGCAAAGAACTCTTTAATCAGCCCCAGCATTTT. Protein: CASSKELFNQPQHF.

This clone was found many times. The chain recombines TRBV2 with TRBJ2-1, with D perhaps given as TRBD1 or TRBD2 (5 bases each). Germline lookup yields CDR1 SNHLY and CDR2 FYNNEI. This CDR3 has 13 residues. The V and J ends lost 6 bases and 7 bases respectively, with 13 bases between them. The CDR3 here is CASSGMGRNEQFF. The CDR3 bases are TGTGCCAGCAGCGGGATGGGACGGAATGAGCAGTTCTTC.

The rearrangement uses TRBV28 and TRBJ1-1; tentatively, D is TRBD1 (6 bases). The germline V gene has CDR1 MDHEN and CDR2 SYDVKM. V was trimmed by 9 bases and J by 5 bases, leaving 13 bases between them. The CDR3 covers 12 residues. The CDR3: CASWGRRTEAFF. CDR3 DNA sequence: TGTGCCAGTTGGGGGCGTCGAACTGAAGCTTTCTTT.

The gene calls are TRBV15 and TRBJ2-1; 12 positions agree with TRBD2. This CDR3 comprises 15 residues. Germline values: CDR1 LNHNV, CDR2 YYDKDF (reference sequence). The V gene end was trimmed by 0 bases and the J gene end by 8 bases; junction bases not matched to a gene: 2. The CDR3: CATSRDLAGGDEQFF. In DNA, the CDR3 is TGTGCCACCAGCAGAGATCTAGCGGGAGGGGATGAGCAGTTCTTC.

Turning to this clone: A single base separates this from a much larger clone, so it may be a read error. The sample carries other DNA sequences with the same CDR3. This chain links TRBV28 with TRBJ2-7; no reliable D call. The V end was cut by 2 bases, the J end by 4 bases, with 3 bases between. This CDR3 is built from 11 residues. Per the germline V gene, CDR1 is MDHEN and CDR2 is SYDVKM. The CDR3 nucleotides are TGTGCCAGCAGTTTAGGATACGAGCAGTACTTC. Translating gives CASSLGYEQYF.